The 11 T cell receptor beta chains below were found in one sample sequenced in a study of blood T cell repertoires in COVID-19. Clones were read by immunoSEQ multiplex PCR, and TCRdb kept only the in-frame ones, dropping some. The sample records some 160,000 clones, just under 80% being singletons. Sequenced: peripheral blood. Every receptor here comes from a man aged 65 to 85 with active or convalescent COVID-19.

This chain joins TRBV18 and TRBJ1-5; the D gene is possibly TRBD1 (6 bases). V was pared by 3 bases and J by 0 bases, with 12 bases between. The CDR3 spans 16 residues. Germline V gene sequence: CDR1 KGHSH, CDR2 LQKENI. This chain's CDR3 is CASSPNRAHSNQPQHF. DNA for the CDR3: TGTGCCAGCTCACCCAACAGGGCACATAGCAATCAGCCCCAGCATTTT.

The chain joins TRBV5-8 to TRBJ2-7; 7 nucleotides match TRBD2. Germline CDR1 SGHTS, CDR2 YDEGEE. The CDR3 covers 15 residues. V was clipped by 1 base and J by 1 base; unmatched bases: 5. The CDR3 nucleotides read TGTGCCAGCAGCTTGTGGGGGGGGGATTCCTACGAGCAGTACTTC. Protein product: CASSLWGGDSYEQYF.

V usage is TRBV9 and J usage is TRBJ1-6, with 10 bases fitting TRBD1. V lost 3 bases, J lost 8 bases, and 5 bases stayed unmatched. Per germline, CDR1 SGDLS and CDR2 YYNGEE. This CDR3 has 15 amino acids. CDR3: CASSARQGADSPLHF. The CDR3 DNA follows: TGTGCCAGCAGCGCTCGACAGGGGGCTGATTCACCCCTCCACTTT.

The gene calls are TRBV10-3 and TRBJ1-2; TRBD1 is a possible D gene (6 bases). Germline V gene lookup returns CDR1 ENHRY and CDR2 SYGVKD. Between the trimmed V and J ends, which lost 2 bases and 8 bases, there was a span of 15 bases. There are 14 residues in the CDR3. CDR3 bases: TGTGCCATCAGTGAGGGACAGTTAGGTTGGGGCTACACCTTC. Translation: CAISEGQLGWGYTF.

The V and J genes are TRBV6-5 and TRBJ2-4, with D hard to call. The V gene lost 2 bases and the J gene lost 1 base, with 6 bases spanning the gap. Per the germline V gene, CDR1 is MNHEY and CDR2 is SVGAGI. CDR3 length: 14 residues. The CDR3 region has the DNA TGTGCCAGCAGTTACAAGCGTGCCAAAAACATTCAGTACTTC. Its protein is CASSYKRAKNIQYF.

The chain employs TRBV9 and TRBJ2-1; D perhaps matches TRBD2 (5 bases). This CDR3 comprises 17 residues. Trimming took 0 bases from V and 4 from J, leaving 17 bases between them. Germline lookup yields CDR1 SGDLS and CDR2 YYNGEE. CDR3 sequence reads: CASSVGWETFTYNEQFF. The CDR3 DNA sequence: TGTGCCAGCAGCGTAGGATGGGAGACGTTCACTTACAATGAGCAGTTCTTC.

The V gene is TRBV7-9, the J gene TRBJ1-1; tentative D call: TRBD1 (5 bases). V dropped 5 bases and J dropped 0 bases, with 13 bases sitting between them. Germline V gene data show CDR1 as SEHNR and CDR2 as FQNEAQ (reference sequence). CDR3 size: 15 residues. In nucleotides, the CDR3 is TGTGCCAGCAGCCGACGCGGGGGAGTGAACACTGAAGCTTTCTTT. Its translation: CASSRRGGVNTEAFF.

In this sample, this clone turned up a few times. The chain recombines TRBV5-8 with TRBJ1-1; a possible D gene is TRBD1 (5 bases). V lost 3 bases, J lost 7 bases, and 10 bases lay in between. Germline CDR1 is SGHTS and CDR2 is YDEGEE. This CDR3 region has 12 residues. Here the CDR3 reads CASSWGGSEAFF. As DNA, the CDR3 is TGTGCCAGCAGCTGGGGGGGGAGTGAAGCTTTCTTT.

This clone was found a few times. CDR3 sequence: CASSMGGSNTEAFF. The CDR3 DNA follows: TGTGCCAGTAGTATGGGGGGATCAAACACTGAAGCTTTCTTT. This chain joins TRBV19 and TRBJ1-1; D is possibly TRBD1 (5 bases). The CDR3 is 14 residues long. The V end lost 3 bases, the J end lost 2 bases, and 10 bases lay between the germline ends. Germline-derived CDR1 and CDR2 are LNHDA and SQIVND (reference sequence).

The gene calls are TRBV7-9 and TRBJ1-2; D remains ambiguous. Germline V lookup: CDR1 SEHNR, CDR2 FQNEAQ (reference sequence). V was cut by 7 bases and J by 4 bases, with 10 bases left in between. The CDR3 sequence is 12 residues long. The CDR3 DNA reads TGTGCCAGCAATGAAGCCTCCTATGGCTACACCTTC. It encodes CASNEASYGYTF.

The chain has TRBV6-1 and TRBJ1-1; D may be TRBD1 (5 bases). V was cut by 6 bases and J by 3 bases, with 11 bases left in between. The CDR3 covers 13 residues. CDR1 and CDR2 (germline): MNHNS, SASEGT. The CDR3 DNA reads as TGTGCCAGCAGGGGCTGGGGGGACACTGAAGCTTTCTTT. Translated: CASRGWGDTEAFF.